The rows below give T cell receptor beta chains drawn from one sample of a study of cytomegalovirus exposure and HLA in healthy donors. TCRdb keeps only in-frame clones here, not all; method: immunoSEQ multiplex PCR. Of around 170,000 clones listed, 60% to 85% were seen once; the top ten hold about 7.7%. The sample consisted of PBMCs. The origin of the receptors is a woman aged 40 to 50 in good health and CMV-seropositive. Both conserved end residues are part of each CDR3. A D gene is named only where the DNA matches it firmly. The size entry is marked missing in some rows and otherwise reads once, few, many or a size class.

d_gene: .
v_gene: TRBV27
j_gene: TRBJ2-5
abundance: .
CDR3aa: CASHRAGLGAQETQYF
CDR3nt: TGTGCCAGCCATAGAGCAGGTCTGGGGGCCCAAGAGACCCAGTACTTC

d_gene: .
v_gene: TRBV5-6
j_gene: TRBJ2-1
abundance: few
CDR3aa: CASVESGKVYNEQFF
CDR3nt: TGTGCCAGCGTCGAGTCGGGTAAAGTCTACAATGAGCAGTTCTTC

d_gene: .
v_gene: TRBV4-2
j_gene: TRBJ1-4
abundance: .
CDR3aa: CASSQGQEINEKLFF
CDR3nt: TGTGCCAGCAGCCAAGGACAGGAGATTAATGAAAAACTGTTTTTT

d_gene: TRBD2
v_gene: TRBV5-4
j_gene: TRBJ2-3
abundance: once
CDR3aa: CASSMPAGAGTDTQYF
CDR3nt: TGTGCCAGCAGCATGCCAGCGGGGGCCGGCACAGATACGCAGTATTTT

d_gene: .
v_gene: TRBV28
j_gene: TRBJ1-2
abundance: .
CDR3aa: CASSWPKGLDYGYTF
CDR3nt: TGTGCCAGCAGTTGGCCCAAGGGGTTAGACTATGGCTACACCTTC

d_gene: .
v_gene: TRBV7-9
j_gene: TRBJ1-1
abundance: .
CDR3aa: CASSPRGRNTEAFF
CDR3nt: TGTGCCAGCAGCCCCAGGGGCAGGAACACTGAAGCTTTCTTT

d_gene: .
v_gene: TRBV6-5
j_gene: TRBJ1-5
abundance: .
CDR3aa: CASSYRQGNQPQHF
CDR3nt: TGTGCCAGCAGTTACCGGCAGGGCAATCAGCCCCAGCATTTT

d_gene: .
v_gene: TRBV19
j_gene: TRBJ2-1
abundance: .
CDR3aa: CASSIQGNYNEQFF
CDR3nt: TGTGCCAGTAGTATACAGGGGAACTACAATGAGCAGTTCTTC

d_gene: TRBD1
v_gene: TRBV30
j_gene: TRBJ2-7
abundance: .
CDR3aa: CAWSADRGLSYEQYF
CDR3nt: TGTGCCTGGAGTGCTGACAGGGGGCTTTCCTACGAGCAGTACTTC

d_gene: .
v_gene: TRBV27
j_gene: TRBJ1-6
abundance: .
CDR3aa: CASSLQNSPLHF
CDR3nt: TGTGCCAGCAGTTTACAGAATTCACCCCTCCACTTT

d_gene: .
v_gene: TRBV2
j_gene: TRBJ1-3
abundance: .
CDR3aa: CARGRASRGNTIYF
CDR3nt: TGTGCCAGAGGGCGGGCTTCTCGGGGAAACACCATATATTTT

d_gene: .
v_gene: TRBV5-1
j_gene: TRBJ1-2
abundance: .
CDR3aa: CASSLSANYGYTF
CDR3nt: TGCGCCAGCAGCTTGAGCGCTAACTATGGCTACACCTTC

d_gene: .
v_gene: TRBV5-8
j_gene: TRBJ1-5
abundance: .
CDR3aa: CASSSGAGFNSNQPQHF
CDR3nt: TGTGCCAGCAGCTCGGGCGCGGGCTTTAATAGCAATCAGCCCCAGCATTTT

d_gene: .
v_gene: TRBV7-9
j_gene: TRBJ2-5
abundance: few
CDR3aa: CSSSLGASSRGTQYF
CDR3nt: TGTTCCAGCAGCTTAGGAGCTAGCTCGCGGGGGACCCAGTACTTC

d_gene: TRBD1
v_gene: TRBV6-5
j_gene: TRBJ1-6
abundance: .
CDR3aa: CASSSASGTGYSPLHF
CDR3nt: TGTGCCAGCAGTTCCGCCTCCGGGACAGGGTACTCACCCCTCCACTTT

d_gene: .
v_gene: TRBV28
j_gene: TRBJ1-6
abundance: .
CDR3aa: CASILSGVGSPLHF
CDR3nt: TGTGCCAGTATCTTGTCAGGGGTTGGTTCACCCCTCCACTTT

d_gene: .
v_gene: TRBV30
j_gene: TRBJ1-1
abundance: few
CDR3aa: CAWRADRRTEAFF
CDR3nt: TGTGCCTGGAGGGCCGACAGGAGAACTGAAGCTTTCTTT

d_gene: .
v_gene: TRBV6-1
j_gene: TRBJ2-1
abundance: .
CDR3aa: CASRAGIDFYNEQFF
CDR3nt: TGTGCCAGCAGAGCAGGGATCGATTTCTACAATGAGCAGTTCTTC

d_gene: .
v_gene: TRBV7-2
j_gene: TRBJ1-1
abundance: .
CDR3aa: CASSPQASRTEAFF
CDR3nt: TGTGCCAGCAGCCCCCAGGCCAGCCGGACTGAAGCTTTCTTT

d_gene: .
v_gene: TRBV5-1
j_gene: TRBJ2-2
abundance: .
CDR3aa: CASSLAANTGELFF
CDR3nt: TGCGCCAGCAGCTTGGCGGCGAACACCGGGGAGCTGTTTTTT

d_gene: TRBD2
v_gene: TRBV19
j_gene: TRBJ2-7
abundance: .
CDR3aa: CASSISLAASYEQYF
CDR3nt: TGTGCCAGTAGTATCTCCCTAGCGGCCTCCTACGAGCAGTACTTC

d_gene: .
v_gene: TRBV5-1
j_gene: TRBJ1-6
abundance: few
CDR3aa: CASSPVTATPFSPLHF
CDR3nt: TGCGCCAGCAGCCCTGTCACAGCCACTCCGTTCTCACCCCTCCACTTT

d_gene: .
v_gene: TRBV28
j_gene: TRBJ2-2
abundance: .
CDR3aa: CASRVFPRQSGTGELFF
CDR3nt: TGTGCCAGCCGAGTTTTCCCCAGGCAATCCGGCACCGGGGAGCTGTTTTTT

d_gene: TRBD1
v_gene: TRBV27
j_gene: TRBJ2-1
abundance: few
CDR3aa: CASSLTLIPGQGVDEQFF
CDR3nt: TGTGCCAGCAGTTTAACTCTTATTCCGGGACAGGGGGTCGATGAGCAGTTCTTC

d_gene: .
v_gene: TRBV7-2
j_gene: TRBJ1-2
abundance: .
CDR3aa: CASSLASYGYTF
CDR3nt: TGTGCCAGCAGCCTCGCTAGCTATGGCTACACCTTC

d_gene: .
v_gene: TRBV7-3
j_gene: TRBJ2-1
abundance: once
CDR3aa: CASSPGPQGYNEQFF
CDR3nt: TGTGCCAGCAGCCCCGGTCCCCAGGGCTACAATGAGCAGTTCTTC

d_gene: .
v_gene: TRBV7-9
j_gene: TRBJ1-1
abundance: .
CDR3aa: CASSLGRRAFF
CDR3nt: TGTGCCAGCAGCTTGGGGCGACGGGCTTTCTTT

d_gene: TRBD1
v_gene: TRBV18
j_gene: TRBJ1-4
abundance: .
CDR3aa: CASSSRQGEEKLFF
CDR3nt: TGTGCCAGCTCATCCAGACAGGGGGAGGAAAAACTGTTTTTT

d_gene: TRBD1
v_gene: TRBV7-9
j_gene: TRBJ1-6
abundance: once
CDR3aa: CSSSLAQAGGSPLHF
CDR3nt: TGTTCCAGCAGCTTAGCGCAAGCAGGGGGTTCACCCCTCCACTTT

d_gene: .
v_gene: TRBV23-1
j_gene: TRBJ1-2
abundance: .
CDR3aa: CASTQPHPGSKDYGYTF
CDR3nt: TGCGCCAGCACTCAACCACACCCAGGCAGCAAGGACTATGGCTACACCTTC

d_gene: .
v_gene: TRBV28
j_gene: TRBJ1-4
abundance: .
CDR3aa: CASKGDEKLFF
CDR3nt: TGTGCCAGCAAAGGGGATGAAAAACTGTTTTTT

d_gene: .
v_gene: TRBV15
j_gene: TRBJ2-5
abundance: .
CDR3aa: CATSILAVQETQYF
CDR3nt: TGTGCCACCAGCATATTAGCGGTACAAGAGACCCAGTACTTC

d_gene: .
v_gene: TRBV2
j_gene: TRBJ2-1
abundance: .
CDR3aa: CASIFGGSYNEQFF
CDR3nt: TGTGCCAGCATTTTTGGGGGGTCCTACAATGAGCAGTTCTTC

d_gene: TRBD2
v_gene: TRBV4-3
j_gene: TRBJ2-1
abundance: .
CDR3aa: CASSQEGTSGFNEQFF
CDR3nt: TGCGCCAGCAGCCAAGAAGGGACTAGCGGGTTCAATGAGCAGTTCTTC

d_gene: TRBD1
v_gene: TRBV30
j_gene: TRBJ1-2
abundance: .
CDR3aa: CAWTLGQGAGSYGYTF
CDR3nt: TGTGCCTGGACCCTGGGACAGGGGGCAGGAAGCTATGGCTACACCTTC

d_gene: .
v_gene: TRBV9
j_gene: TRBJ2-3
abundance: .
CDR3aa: CASSVFPSDTQYF
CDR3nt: TGTGCCAGCAGCGTATTCCCCTCCGATACGCAGTATTTT

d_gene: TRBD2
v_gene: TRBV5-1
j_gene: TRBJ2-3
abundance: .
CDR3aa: CASSLDRGGGTDTQYF
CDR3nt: TGCGCCAGCAGCTTGGATCGTGGCGGGGGAACAGATACGCAGTATTTT

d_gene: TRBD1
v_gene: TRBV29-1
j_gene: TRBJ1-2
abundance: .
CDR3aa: CSVEDQNRGGGYTF
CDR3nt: TGCAGCGTTGAAGATCAAAACAGGGGGGGTGGCTACACCTTC

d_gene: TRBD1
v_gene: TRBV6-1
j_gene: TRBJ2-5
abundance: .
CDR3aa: CASSETLTGVGETQYF
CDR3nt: TGTGCCAGCAGTGAAACCTTGACAGGGGTCGGGGAGACCCAGTACTTC

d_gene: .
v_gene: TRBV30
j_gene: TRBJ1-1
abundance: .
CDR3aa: CAWSAPGGDFAAFF
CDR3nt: TGTGCCTGGAGTGCCCCGGGGGGCGATTTTGCGGCTTTCTTT

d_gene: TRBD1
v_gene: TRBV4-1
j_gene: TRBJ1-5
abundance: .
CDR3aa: CASSHDRGNQPQHF
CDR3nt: TGCGCCAGCAGCCATGACAGGGGCAATCAGCCCCAGCATTTT